This TCR beta chain originates from a study of metastatic and nonmetastatic thyroid tumors. The wider study: Comparison of repertoires was carried out across blood and tumor or nodule tissue from malignant and benign thyroid patients.

About this clone: Its specificity is not known. An end of the junction differs from the germline gene, which may be a read error.

As originally analysed: Building a distant-metastasis classifier for papillary thyroid cancer drew on CDR3 differences across clinicopathological groups. MiXCR was used by TCRdb to re-call the PCR reads. Clone size and V and J calls follow TCRdb, not the original study. The sample carries around 31,000 clones, about a fifth recorded once. Every patient was untreated before thyroid surgery. Whole-study findings and limits: Benign nodules reportedly had significantly lower TCR beta diversity than malignant thyroid tumors in blood and tumor.

The CDR3 contains 18 residues. Germline V gene lookup returns CDR1 SGHAT and CDR2 FQNNGV. Sequencing was performed on tumor tissue. This clonotype was sampled from a male donor with papillary thyroid cancer or a benign thyroid nodule (not recorded which). Some clones in this sample may be carry-over from other donors' samples. The rearrangement links TRBV11-2 to TRBJ2-7; TRBD2 matches 13 bases. CDR3 nucleotides: TGTGCCAGCATCTTAGAAGGGTGCTTACTAGCGGGAGGGAGCGAGCAGTACTTC. The encoded protein is CASILEGCLLAGGSEQYF.